This TCR beta chain appears in the sequencing data of a study of CD8+ T cells in alopecia areata. Overall study context: The study gave treated patients oral tofacitinib at 5 to 10 mg twice daily. Findings and caveats of the study: Tofacitinib significantly lowered scalp clonality and expanded CD8+ clones among the top 100. Affected lesional scalp, above all in alopecia totalis/universalis, was more clonal than normal scalp.

Extracted RNA was reverse transcribed into cDNA, the sequencing template. This table comes from immunoSEQ multiplex PCR, and its TCRdb copy is limited to in-frame clones, with some not included. The table records more than 85,000 clones, roughly two thirds of them present only once. V dropped 7 bases and J dropped 0 bases, with 16 bases sitting between them. Germline V gene data show CDR1 as SQVTM and CDR2 as ANQGSEA. This CDR3 has 15 residues. Treatment of the sample: oral pan-JAK inhibitor, 5-10 mg twice daily. This clone was found a few times. The antigen is undetermined. The receptor comes from a human donor with alopecia areata. The chain links TRBV29-1 to TRBJ2-1, with TRBD2 as a possible D gene (6 bases). This specimen was CD8+ T cells sorted from blood, taken at week 4, from a patient treated with tofacitinib. CDR3 DNA sequence: TGCAGCGCCGATCAGCGGGTGAGCTCCTACAATGAGCAGTTCTTC. It is translated as CSADQRVSSYNEQFF.